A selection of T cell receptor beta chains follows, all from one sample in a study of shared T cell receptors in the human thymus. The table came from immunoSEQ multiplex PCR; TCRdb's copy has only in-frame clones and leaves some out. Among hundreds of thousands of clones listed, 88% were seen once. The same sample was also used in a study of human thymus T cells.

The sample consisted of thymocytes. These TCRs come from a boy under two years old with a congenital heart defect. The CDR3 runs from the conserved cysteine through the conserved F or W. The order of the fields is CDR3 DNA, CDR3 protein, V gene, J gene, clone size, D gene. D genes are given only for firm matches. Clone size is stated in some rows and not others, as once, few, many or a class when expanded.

CDR3nt: TGTGCCAGCAGCCTCCTACTAGCGGGCACAGATACGCAGTATTTT; CDR3aa: CASSLLLAGTDTQYF; v_gene: TRBV7-2; j_gene: TRBJ2-3; abundance: .; d_gene: TRBD2
CDR3nt: TGTGCCAGCAGCTTAAGACAGGGTAGGGGGAATCTATCCGGCTACACCTTC; CDR3aa: CASSLRQGRGNLSGYTF; v_gene: TRBV7-9; j_gene: TRBJ1-2; abundance: .; d_gene: TRBD1
CDR3nt: TGTGCCAGCGAAGACAGGGGAGAGACCCAGTACTTC; CDR3aa: CASEDRGETQYF; v_gene: TRBV6-1; j_gene: TRBJ2-5; abundance: .; d_gene: TRBD1
CDR3nt: TGTGCCAGCAGCCAAGATCGAGGGATCTTTACCTACGAGCAGTACTTC; CDR3aa: CASSQDRGIFTYEQYF; v_gene: TRBV14; j_gene: TRBJ2-7; abundance: few; d_gene: .
CDR3nt: TGTGCCAGTACTCACAGGAGCAGATACAATGAGCAGTTCTTC; CDR3aa: CASTHRSRYNEQFF; v_gene: TRBV19; j_gene: TRBJ2-1; abundance: .; d_gene: .
CDR3nt: TGTGCCAGCAGCCAAGATCGGCTAGCGGGAGGCAATTCCTACGAGCAGTACTTC; CDR3aa: CASSQDRLAGGNSYEQYF; v_gene: TRBV4-2; j_gene: TRBJ2-7; abundance: .; d_gene: TRBD2
CDR3nt: TGCAGCGGATCTCTAGCGGACGAGCAGTACTTC; CDR3aa: CSGSLADEQYF; v_gene: TRBV29-1; j_gene: TRBJ2-7; abundance: .; d_gene: TRBD2
CDR3nt: TGCAGCGTACTCCGCCGTCGGGGAAACGAGCAGTACTTC; CDR3aa: CSVLRRRGNEQYF; v_gene: TRBV29-1; j_gene: TRBJ2-7; abundance: .; d_gene: .
CDR3nt: TGTGCCAGCAGCCTGGGACAGGGAAATGGCTACACCTTC; CDR3aa: CASSLGQGNGYTF; v_gene: TRBV14; j_gene: TRBJ1-2; abundance: .; d_gene: TRBD1
CDR3nt: TGTGCCAGCAGTCTAATAGCGGGATCCTACAATGAGCAGTTCTTC; CDR3aa: CASSLIAGSYNEQFF; v_gene: TRBV6-5; j_gene: TRBJ2-1; abundance: .; d_gene: TRBD2
CDR3nt: TGTGCCAGCAGCACCCGGACAGGGGAGGCTGAAGCTTTCTTT; CDR3aa: CASSTRTGEAEAFF; v_gene: TRBV11-2; j_gene: TRBJ1-1; abundance: .; d_gene: TRBD1
CDR3nt: TGTGCCGGGGAGGGAGGGCACAATGAGCAGTTCTTC; CDR3aa: CAGEGGHNEQFF; v_gene: TRBV6-4; j_gene: TRBJ2-1; abundance: .; d_gene: TRBD2
CDR3nt: TGTGCCAGCAGCCCGAGGACAGGGGGGGGCTCGGACACTGAAGCTTTCTTT; CDR3aa: CASSPRTGGGSDTEAFF; v_gene: TRBV9; j_gene: TRBJ1-1; abundance: once; d_gene: TRBD1
CDR3nt: TGTGCCAGCAGCGTAGGTGGTAGCGGGAGGCACCAAGAGACCCAGTACTTC; CDR3aa: CASSVGGSGRHQETQYF; v_gene: TRBV9; j_gene: TRBJ2-5; abundance: few; d_gene: TRBD2
CDR3nt: TGTGCCAGCTCACCGATCCCCCGACTAGCGGGAGAGGATGAGCAGTTCTTC; CDR3aa: CASSPIPRLAGEDEQFF; v_gene: TRBV18; j_gene: TRBJ2-1; abundance: .; d_gene: TRBD2
CDR3nt: TGTGCCAGCAGTGAGGGGGCCCTAACCTACGAGCAGTACTTC; CDR3aa: CASSEGALTYEQYF; v_gene: TRBV6-5; j_gene: TRBJ2-7; abundance: .; d_gene: TRBD1
CDR3nt: TGTGCCAGCAGTTCCCCCCCCAAGTTAGCGGGAGAGGAGGACTGGCTCAGTGGGGCCAACGTCCTGACTTTC; CDR3aa: CASSSPPKLAGEEDWLSGANVLTF; v_gene: TRBV28; j_gene: TRBJ2-6; abundance: once; d_gene: TRBD2
CDR3nt: TGCAGCGTGGAGACTAACCCTAGCACAGATACGCAGTATTTT; CDR3aa: CSVETNPSTDTQYF; v_gene: TRBV29-1; j_gene: TRBJ2-3; abundance: .; d_gene: .
CDR3nt: TGCGCCAGCAGCCACGTCCCGAGCAAGAACACCGGGGAGCTGTTTTTT; CDR3aa: CASSHVPSKNTGELFF; v_gene: TRBV4-3; j_gene: TRBJ2-2; abundance: .; d_gene: .
CDR3nt: TGTGCCACCAGCAGAGACCCCGGGAGGGCCGAGAACATTCAGTACTTC; CDR3aa: CATSRDPGRAENIQYF; v_gene: TRBV15; j_gene: TRBJ2-4; abundance: .; d_gene: TRBD2
CDR3nt: TGCGCCAGCAGCCAAGATCGCGACAAATCCACAGATACGCAGTATTTT; CDR3aa: CASSQDRDKSTDTQYF; v_gene: TRBV4-3; j_gene: TRBJ2-3; abundance: .; d_gene: .
CDR3nt: TGTGCCAGCAGCCCCCATATGGCTACTAGCGGGAGACCATGGGAGACCCAGTACTTC; CDR3aa: CASSPHMATSGRPWETQYF; v_gene: TRBV16; j_gene: TRBJ2-5; abundance: once; d_gene: TRBD2
CDR3nt: TGTGCCAGCAGCTCGTACCGGGACAGGACCGGGGAGCTGTTTTTT; CDR3aa: CASSSYRDRTGELFF; v_gene: TRBV11-2; j_gene: TRBJ2-2; abundance: .; d_gene: TRBD1
CDR3nt: TGTGCCAGCAAACCCCCTAGCGGGAGTTCTGAGGGGACCTACGAGCAGTACTTC; CDR3aa: CASKPPSGSSEGTYEQYF; v_gene: TRBV27; j_gene: TRBJ2-7; abundance: .; d_gene: TRBD2
CDR3nt: TGTGCCAGCAGTCCGCGGAGAAGCAGAGGACGGGGATACGAGCAGTACTTC; CDR3aa: CASSPRRSRGRGYEQYF; v_gene: TRBV27; j_gene: TRBJ2-7; abundance: .; d_gene: .
CDR3nt: TGCAGCGTCCGGGGCGCTAGCGGAACCTACGAGCAGTACTTC; CDR3aa: CSVRGASGTYEQYF; v_gene: TRBV29-1; j_gene: TRBJ2-7; abundance: .; d_gene: TRBD2
CDR3nt: TGTGCCAGCAGTCCCTATCCCCCACAGGGGAGGTATGGCTACACCTTC; CDR3aa: CASSPYPPQGRYGYTF; v_gene: TRBV27; j_gene: TRBJ1-2; abundance: .; d_gene: TRBD1
CDR3nt: TGCGCCAGCAGGAGGACTAGCAGACCCCCAGATACGCGGTATTTT; CDR3aa: CASRRTSRPPDTRYF; v_gene: TRBV4-1; j_gene: TRBJ2-3; abundance: .; d_gene: TRBD2
CDR3nt: TGTGCCAGCAGCGGGCTAGCGGGAGGGCCAGGAGATACGCAGTATTTT; CDR3aa: CASSGLAGGPGDTQYF; v_gene: TRBV9; j_gene: TRBJ2-3; abundance: few; d_gene: TRBD2
CDR3nt: TGTGCCAGCAGCTCGGACAGGGGCACAGATACGCAGTATTTT; CDR3aa: CASSSDRGTDTQYF; v_gene: TRBV7-9; j_gene: TRBJ2-3; abundance: .; d_gene: TRBD1
CDR3nt: TGTGCCAGCAGCTTAGAACTCCCCTACAATGAGCAGTTCTTC; CDR3aa: CASSLELPYNEQFF; v_gene: TRBV7-8; j_gene: TRBJ2-1; abundance: .; d_gene: .
CDR3nt: TGTGCCACCAGCAGAGTGGTGGAGCGGGAGAGTATCTACAATGAGCAGTTCTTC; CDR3aa: CATSRVVERESIYNEQFF; v_gene: TRBV15; j_gene: TRBJ2-1; abundance: .; d_gene: TRBD2
CDR3nt: TGTGCCAGCAGCTACAGCCACTTCGGCACTGAAGCTTTCTTT; CDR3aa: CASSYSHFGTEAFF; v_gene: TRBV7-9; j_gene: TRBJ1-1; abundance: .; d_gene: .
CDR3nt: TGTGCCAGCCGAGGTGGCTCCTACAATGAGCAGTTCTTC; CDR3aa: CASRGGSYNEQFF; v_gene: TRBV6-5; j_gene: TRBJ2-1; abundance: .; d_gene: .
CDR3nt: TGTGCCAGCAGTGAGTATGGCGGGAGGAGCAATGAGCAGTTCTTC; CDR3aa: CASSEYGGRSNEQFF; v_gene: TRBV25-1; j_gene: TRBJ2-1; abundance: .; d_gene: TRBD2
CDR3nt: TGCGCCAGCAGCCAAGATACTTACAGGGGGGCCGGGGAGCTGTTTTTT; CDR3aa: CASSQDTYRGAGELFF; v_gene: TRBV4-1; j_gene: TRBJ2-2; abundance: .; d_gene: TRBD1
CDR3nt: TGTGCCAGCAGGGGGAGTGAGGGAGAGATGGAGGAGCAGTACTTC; CDR3aa: CASRGSEGEMEEQYF; v_gene: TRBV27; j_gene: TRBJ2-7; abundance: .; d_gene: .
CDR3nt: TGTGCCAGCAGTTACTTCCCCCCCGCAGCGGGAGAGACCCAGTACTTC; CDR3aa: CASSYFPPAAGETQYF; v_gene: TRBV6-5; j_gene: TRBJ2-5; abundance: .; d_gene: .
CDR3nt: TGTGCCAGCGGCGACAGGGGGATTGTCGATACGCAGTATTTT; CDR3aa: CASGDRGIVDTQYF; v_gene: TRBV2; j_gene: TRBJ2-3; abundance: .; d_gene: TRBD1
CDR3nt: TGTGCCAGCTCATCCTCCCTAGCGGGAGTAGTCGAGCAGTACTTC; CDR3aa: CASSSSLAGVVEQYF; v_gene: TRBV18; j_gene: TRBJ2-7; abundance: .; d_gene: TRBD2
CDR3nt: TGTGCCAGTAGTACATCTGGGAACAGGGTCGGTGAGCAGTTCTTC; CDR3aa: CASSTSGNRVGEQFF; v_gene: TRBV19; j_gene: TRBJ2-1; abundance: .; d_gene: .
CDR3nt: TGTGCCAGCAGCCCTCCCCCAGGGGGCTCCTACGAGCAGTACTTC; CDR3aa: CASSPPPGGSYEQYF; v_gene: TRBV7-9; j_gene: TRBJ2-7; abundance: .; d_gene: TRBD1
CDR3nt: TGTGCCAGCTCAGAGACGGGTCCTGCCCCTGGGGCCAACGTCCTGACTTTC; CDR3aa: CASSETGPAPGANVLTF; v_gene: TRBV18; j_gene: TRBJ2-6; abundance: .; d_gene: .